The 9 T cell receptor beta chains below come from one sample, sequenced in a study of T cells in localized non-small cell lung cancer. Clones were read by immunoSEQ multiplex PCR, and TCRdb kept only the in-frame ones, dropping some. This sample has 30,000 to 50,000 clones, with around 75% found just once. This material consisted of PBMCs, taken before any cancer treatment. The receptors derive from a woman aged 40-75 years with stage II squamous cell lung carcinoma.

The chain recombines TRBV5-1 with TRBJ1-1; the D is unclear. With 5 bases removed from V and 5 bases from J, the gap between germline ends came to 13 bases. Looked up from germline, CDR1 is SGHRS and CDR2 is YFSETQ. CDR3 size: 13 residues. Written as DNA, the CDR3 is TGCGCCAGCAGGGGTCTATTAGGAACTGAAGCTTTCTTT. This sequence encodes CASRGLLGTEAFF.

The genes are TRBV11-1 and TRBJ1-6; no firm D call. The CDR3 consists of 13 residues. In germline, CDR1 is SGHAT, CDR2 FQDESV (reference sequence). V was shortened by 3 bases and J by 7 bases, with 7 bases between the two germline ends. CDR3 DNA: TGTGCCAGCAGCTTGGGAGCGAATTCACCCCTCCACTTT. It specifies CASSLGANSPLHF.

The V gene is TRBV7-2, the J gene TRBJ2-5; unclear D gene. Trimming stripped 3 bases from V and 5 bases from J, with 10 bases between. CDR3 size: 13 residues. Per the germline V gene, CDR1 is SGHTA and CDR2 is FQGNSA. CDR3 in amino acids: CASSFSGQETQYF. CDR3 DNA: TGTGCCAGCAGCTTTTCCGGGCAGGAGACCCAGTACTTC. Filled out from reference TRBV7-2 and TRBJ2-5, the complete variable domain reads GAGVSQSPSNKVTEKGKDVELRCDPISGHTALYWYRQSLGQGLEFLIYFQGNSAPDKSGLPSDRFSAERTGGSVSTLTIQRTQQEDSAVYLCASSFSGQETQYFGPGTRLLVL.

This clone has a handful of counts. This chain connects TRBV28 to TRBJ2-3; TRBD2 matches at 8 bases. With 1 base clipped from V and 7 bases from J, the junction kept 4 bases outside the gene matches. CDR1 and CDR2 (germline): MDHEN, SYDVKM. CDR3 size: 14 residues. In DNA, the CDR3 is TGTGCCAGCAGTTTATCGGGGGGGCCAAATACGCAGTATTTT. It encodes CASSLSGGPNTQYF.

V gene TRBV21-1 combines with J gene TRBJ2-7. TRBV21-1 is a pseudogene. The CDR3 runs 14 residues. This chain's CDR3 is CASSKTPPGDEQYF. CDR3 coding DNA: TGTGCCAGCAGCAAAACGCCTCCTGGGGACGAGCAGTACTTC.

This sequence joins TRBV7-2 and TRBJ2-1; D might be TRBD1 (6 bases). This CDR3 has 13 amino acids. The germline V gene encodes CDR1 SGHTA and CDR2 FQGNSA. The V end was cut by 1 base, the J end by 5 bases, with 6 bases between. Here the CDR3 reads CASSLGTDNEQFF. The CDR3 DNA sequence: TGTGCCAGCAGCTTAGGGACAGACAATGAGCAGTTCTTC.

The V gene is TRBV5-1, the J gene TRBJ2-5; 8 nucleotides match TRBD1. Germline assignment: CDR1 SGHRS and CDR2 YFSETQ. V gave up 3 bases and J gave up 5 bases; unmatched junction bases: 9. The CDR3 is made up of 15 amino acids. As DNA, the CDR3 is TGCGCCAGCAGCTCAACAGGGGGTTCCAGGGAGACCCAGTACTTC. It is translated as CASSSTGGSRETQYF. Variable domain in full (rest from reference TRBV5-1 and TRBJ2-5): KAGVTQTPRYLIKTRGQQVTLSCSPISGHRSVSWYQQTPGQGLQFLFEYFSETQRNKGNFPGRFSGRQFSNSRSEMNVSTLELGDSALYLCASSSTGGSRETQYFGPGTRLLVL.

The rearrangement uses TRBV6-5 and TRBJ1-5, with D hard to call. Germline CDR1 and CDR2: MNHEY and SVGAGI. The CDR3 runs to 15 residues. Between the trimmed V and J ends, which lost 4 bases and 5 bases, there was a span of 15 bases. For the CDR3, the DNA is TGTGCCAGCAGTTCTTGGTCCGGCGGGGATCAGCCCCAGCATTTT. This sequence encodes CASSSWSGGDQPQHF.

V gene TRBV7-3 combines with J gene TRBJ2-1, with D unclear. V lost 1 base and J lost 4, with 8 bases in between. The CDR3 extends over 14 amino acids. CDR1 SGHTA and CDR2 FQGTGA come from the germline V gene. Here the CDR3 DNA reads TGTGCCAGCAGCTTAAGGAAGGGATACAATGAGCAGTTCTTC. It yields the protein CASSLRKGYNEQFF.